This T cell receptor beta chain emerged from a study of T-cell reconstitution after alpha-beta-depleted transplantation in children. TCRbeta library preparation incorporated unique molecular identifiers. TCRdb fed the PCR reads into MiXCR, producing one record per CDR3 protein. Of nearly 550,000 distinct CDR3 sequences in the sample, roughly 18% were seen once. This clonotype was counted only a few times. CDR1 and CDR2 (germline): SNHLY, FYNNEI. The CDR3 sequence is 12 residues long. V was clipped by 4 bases and J by 5 bases, with 6 bases between them. The chain couples TRBV2 to TRBJ2-1, with D unclear. The clonotype originates from a human donor who donated a stem cell graft to a child with acute lymphoblastic leukemia. The material sequenced was PBMCs from the stem cell graft donor, taken from the stem cell graft. CDR3 region: CASSGSDNEQFF. In DNA, the CDR3 is TGTGCCAGCAGTGGCTCTGACAATGAGCAGTTCTTC.